This T cell receptor beta chain was captured by sequencing in a study of blood T cell repertoires in COVID-19. Generated by immunoSEQ multiplex PCR, the TCRdb table keeps only in-frame clones and is missing some. The table shows approximately 240,000 clones, with about 80% occurring only once. CDR1 and CDR2 from the germline V gene are LGHDT and YNNKEL (reference sequence). This CDR3 region has 15 residues. The V gene end was trimmed by 0 bases and the J gene end by 5 bases; junction bases not matched to a gene: 3. This sequence was found in a woman in her sixties with acute or convalescent COVID-19. Sequences were obtained from peripheral blood. This chain uses TRBV3-1 (or the pseudogene TRBV3-2) with TRBJ2-1; 8 bases fit TRBD2. The CDR3 loop reads CASSQEGGLDNEQFF. The DNA of the CDR3 is TGTGCCAGCAGCCAAGAGGGGGGACTAGACAATGAGCAGTTCTTC.